These T cell receptor beta chains were read from a single sample in a study of control samples from healthy donors and cancer patients. TCRdb keeps only in-frame clones here, not all; method: immunoSEQ multiplex PCR. Here the sample spans 150,000 to 200,000 clones, nearly 90% being singletons. Sequencing was performed on blood. These receptors originate from a woman aged 45-65 years in good health. Each CDR3 is given with its conserved first and last residue. D genes are given only for firm matches. Expanded clones are given a class, and other clones once, few, many or no size at all.

size | J | D | V | DNA | CDR3
few | TRBJ2-5 | - | TRBV11-2 | TGTGCCAGCAGCTTAGACGGAACAGGGCTGGGGACCCAGTACTTC | CASSLDGTGLGTQYF
few | TRBJ2-3 | TRBD2 | TRBV4-3 | TGCGCCAGCAGCCCCTCACGGAGCGGGAGCCCTAGCACAGATACGCAGTATTTT | CASSPSRSGSPSTDTQYF
- | TRBJ1-2 | - | TRBV28 | TGTGCCAGCAGTTTACGAGAAAGTGGCTACACCTTC | CASSLRESGYTF
- | TRBJ2-7 | TRBD1 | TRBV24-1 | TGTGCCACCAGTGACCCTCGGGGGACAGGGGGTTACGAGCAGTACTTC | CATSDPRGTGGYEQYF
- | TRBJ1-2 | - | TRBV28 | TGTGCCAGCAGTTTAACAGGGAACTATGGCTACACCTTC | CASSLTGNYGYTF
- | TRBJ2-7 | TRBD2 | TRBV6-5 | TGTGCCAGCAGTCCCACTAGCGGAACCTACGAGCAGTACTTC | CASSPTSGTYEQYF
- | TRBJ2-1 | - | TRBV7-2 | TGTGCCAGCAGCTTAGCTAGCCGCAATGAGCAGTTCTTC | CASSLASRNEQFF
- | TRBJ1-2 | TRBD1 | TRBV10-3 | TGTGCCATCACCACAGGGGTGCCCTATGGCTACACCTTC | CAITTGVPYGYTF
- | TRBJ1-5 | TRBD1 | TRBV11-2 | TGTGCCAGCAGCCGGACAGGGGCCCAACCCCAGCATTTT | CASSRTGAQPQHF
- | TRBJ2-5 | - | TRBV5-1 | TGCGCCAGCAGCCCCCAGTCACAACAAGAGACCCAGTACTTC | CASSPQSQQETQYF
- | TRBJ2-4 | - | TRBV24-1 | TGTGCCACCAGTGACTCACAGTATCCCAAAAACATTCAGTACTTC | CATSDSQYPKNIQYF
- | TRBJ1-6 | TRBD1 | TRBV27 | TGTGCCAGCGGAAGACAGGGGGCGAGTTCACCCCTCCACTTT | CASGRQGASSPLHF
- | TRBJ1-2 | TRBD1 | TRBV9 | TGTGCCAGCAGCGCTGGGTACAGGGGGGGATATGGCTACACCTTC | CASSAGYRGGYGYTF
- | TRBJ2-7 | TRBD2 | TRBV7-8 | TGTGCCAGCAGCTTTAAACTAGCGGGGGCCTACGAGCAGTACTTC | CASSFKLAGAYEQYF
- | TRBJ2-6 | - | TRBV13 | TGTGCCAGCAGCTTATGGGGAGAAACCTCTGGGGCCAACGTCCTGACTTTC | CASSLWGETSGANVLTF
- | TRBJ1-1 | - | TRBV7-9 | TGTGCCAGCAGCTTAGGGGGGTCCGTACTGAACACTGAAGCTTTCTTT | CASSLGGSVLNTEAFF
- | TRBJ2-3 | TRBD1 | TRBV5-1 | TGCGCCAGCACGACAGGGTCTACTAGCACAGATACGCAGTATTTT | CASTTGSTSTDTQYF
- | TRBJ1-2 | - | TRBV28 | TGTGCCAGCAGCCTCGTCTTGGGAGCTGGCTACACCTTC | CASSLVLGAGYTF
- | TRBJ2-1 | - | TRBV3-1/TRBV3-2 | TGTGCCAGCAGCTCTGTCCATGAGCAGTTCTTC | CASSSVHEQFF
once | TRBJ2-1 | - | TRBV19 | TGTGCCAGTAGTACCTCCTTCGGCCCAGCGCAGTTCTTC | CASSTSFGPAQFF
once | TRBJ2-7 | - | TRBV5-1 | TGCGCCAGCAGCCCCACCCTGGGGGAAGGCGACTACGAGCAGTACTTC | CASSPTLGEGDYEQYF
- | TRBJ2-4 | TRBD2 | TRBV18 | TGTGCCAGCTCACCAAGGGAGGGTGCGGGAAACATTCAGTACTTC | CASSPREGAGNIQYF
- | TRBJ2-2 | TRBD1 | TRBV19 | TGTGCCAGTAGCAGGACAGGGGGTATCGGGGAGCTGTTTTTT | CASSRTGGIGELFF
- | TRBJ2-5 | - | TRBV19 | TGTGCCAGTAGCAAGGGGACACTACAAGAGACCCAGTACTTC | CASSKGTLQETQYF
- | TRBJ2-7 | - | TRBV11-3 | TGTGCCAGCAGCCGGAATCCCTACGAGCAGTACTTC | CASSRNPYEQYF
- | TRBJ2-3 | TRBD2 | TRBV20-1 | TGCAGTGCTAGTTCCGGACTAGCGGGGGGATTGGCGTATTTT | CSASSGLAGGLAYF
- | TRBJ2-5 | - | TRBV24-1 | TGTGCCACCAGTGACCTCACGGCAGGGATGGGCCAAGAGACCCAGTACTTC | CATSDLTAGMGQETQYF
- | TRBJ2-1 | TRBD2 | TRBV11-1 | TGTGCCAGCAGCTTGACTAGCGGGGGCCGCAATGAGCAGTTCTTC | CASSLTSGGRNEQFF
- | TRBJ2-2 | TRBD2 | TRBV5-1 | TGCGCCAGCAGCCCTAGCGGCACCGGGGAGCTGTTTTTT | CASSPSGTGELFF
- | TRBJ2-1 | TRBD2 | TRBV27 | TGTGCCAGCAGTTATTTAGCGGGGAACTACAATGAGCAGTTCTTC | CASSYLAGNYNEQFF
- | TRBJ2-3 | - | TRBV5-1 | TGCGCCAGCAGCCGTACCACAGATACGCAGTATTTT | CASSRTTDTQYF
once | TRBJ1-1 | TRBD1 | TRBV10-3 | TGTGCCATCAGTTACAGGGGGGACACTGAAGCTTTCTTT | CAISYRGDTEAFF
- | TRBJ2-7 | - | TRBV24-1 | TGTGCCACCAGTGACTCGGTGGGCGAGCAGTACTTC | CATSDSVGEQYF
- | TRBJ1-1 | TRBD1 | TRBV10-3 | TGTGCCATCAGTGAGGCGGCAGGGGGACTGAACACTGAAGCTTTCTTT | CAISEAAGGLNTEAFF
- | TRBJ2-5 | - | TRBV7-9 | TGTGCCAGCAGCTTAGTGGGGGGGCCGGAGACCCAGTACTTC | CASSLVGGPETQYF
- | TRBJ2-7 | TRBD2 | TRBV7-7 | TGTGCCAGCAGCTTAGGCGACAGCGGGGGATACGAGCAGTACTTC | CASSLGDSGGYEQYF
- | TRBJ2-7 | TRBD2 | TRBV7-9 | TGTGCCAGCAGCTTACAACTAGCGGGGGCCTCCTACGAGCAGTACTTC | CASSLQLAGASYEQYF
few | TRBJ1-2 | - | TRBV7-2 | TGTGCCAGCAGTTCCGACGGAGGGAGCTATGGCTACACCTTC | CASSSDGGSYGYTF
- | TRBJ2-7 | TRBD1 | TRBV9 | TGTGCCAGCAGCCCTAATTCCCGGGACAGCCTCACCTACGAGCAGTACTTC | CASSPNSRDSLTYEQYF
few | TRBJ1-3 | - | TRBV19 | TGTGCCAGTAGTACGTCTGGCGGAAACACCATATATTTT | CASSTSGGNTIYF
- | TRBJ2-1 | - | TRBV20-1 | TGCAGTGCTAGTCATCAGGTCTACAATGAGCAGTTCTTC | CSASHQVYNEQFF
- | TRBJ1-5 | - | TRBV5-1 | TGCGCCAGCAGCTTGGAAGGGGGTCCTCAGCCCCAGCATTTT | CASSLEGGPQPQHF
- | TRBJ1-5 | - | TRBV18 | TGTGCCAGCTCACCACCAAATCCGGGGAATCAGCCCCAGCATTTT | CASSPPNPGNQPQHF
- | TRBJ2-3 | - | TRBV30 | TGTGCCTCCGAGACTAGGAGGGCAGATACGCAGTATTTT | CASETRRADTQYF
- | TRBJ2-1 | - | TRBV7-6 | TGTGCCAGCAGCTTAGAAGTGGGAGCCTACGTAAAAGAGCAGTTCTTC | CASSLEVGAYVKEQFF
- | TRBJ2-1 | - | TRBV9 | TGTGCCAGCAGCCTCGGCGGAAGTCACTCCTACAATGAGCAGTTCTTC | CASSLGGSHSYNEQFF
- | TRBJ2-3 | - | TRBV16 | TGTGCCAGCAGCCAATCGTCATACACAGATACGCAGTATTTT | CASSQSSYTDTQYF
- | TRBJ2-5 | - | TRBV28 | TGTGCCAGCAGTTTACTTAATTTTAGGCAGAGAGAGACCCAGTACTTC | CASSLLNFRQRETQYF
- | TRBJ1-3 | - | TRBV5-8 | TGTGCCAGCAGAGGGGGTGGAAACACCATATATTTT | CASRGGGNTIYF
- | TRBJ2-1 | TRBD2 | TRBV10-3 | TGTGCCATCACTCCGGGACTAGCCGTAGGGCAGTTCTTC | CAITPGLAVGQFF
- | TRBJ2-2 | - | TRBV5-5 | TGTGCCAGCAGCTTCCGGGCGAACACCGGGGAGCTGTTTTTT | CASSFRANTGELFF
- | TRBJ2-7 | - | TRBV28 | TGTGCCAGCAGCCCTCCAGATGCCTACGAGCAGTACTTC | CASSPPDAYEQYF
- | TRBJ1-4 | - | TRBV28 | TGTGCCAGCAGTTCCAGGGGACTTAGGGAAAAACTGTTTTTT | CASSSRGLREKLFF
- | TRBJ1-6 | TRBD1 | TRBV6-1 | TGTGCCAGCAGTGAAGCGCCTGGGGACAGGGTCTTTTATAATTCACCCCTCCACTTT | CASSEAPGDRVFYNSPLHF
- | TRBJ1-6 | TRBD1 | TRBV7-6 | TGTGCCAGCAGCTTAAGACAGGGAGGAACACCCCTCCACTTT | CASSLRQGGTPLHF